This TCR beta chain was sequenced during a study of graft-versus-host responses after intestinal transplantation (dated by TCRdb to about 2021). About the investigation overall: Multivisceral, liver-intestinal, or isolated intestinal transplants were received by the recipients. Instead of going to the commercial service, samples from a few later patients were sequenced in-house on an Illumina MiSeq and processed with MiXCR. Bulk TCR-beta CDR3 sequencing was used to track graft-versus-host and host-versus-graft alloreactive T cell clones in the graft, circulation and bone marrow after intestinal transplantation. A peak of at least 4% donor T cells among recipient peripheral blood mononuclear cells was the definition used for donor T cell macrochimerism. Of the 20 to 25 intestinal transplant recipients enrolled in the cohort, one of whom was a retransplant, 3 patients without pretransplant specimens were excluded. Every recipient was given anti-thymocyte globulin induction, followed by 3 to 4 years of maintenance tacrolimus and steroids. Alloreactive clones were identified by sequencing pre-transplant mixed lymphocyte reaction products and comparing these products with unstimulated pre-transplant donor and recipient T cells.

The time point label, as the study defines it: cells obtained before transplantation from donor or recipient. CD3+CD4+ and CD3+CD8+ populations were FACS-sorted from unstimulated pre-transplant donor and recipient cells taken from spleen or lymph nodes. Receptor libraries were prepared by the immunoSEQ multiplex PCR assay. For most patients, genomic DNA was isolated with the Qiagen DNeasy Blood and Tissue Kit and shipped frozen to Adaptive Biotechnologies for TCR sequencing. Adaptive Biotechnologies carried out high-throughput TCR-beta CDR3 sequencing of genomic DNA for most patients. Regarding the original processing steps: Adaptive's ImmunoSEQ software was the source of the TCR sequencing data for 15 to 20 patients, while three other patients were processed with MiXCR and VDJtools. To correct CD4 versus CD8 sorting errors, any sequence found in both subsets at a frequency ratio below 5:1 was removed. CDR3 nucleotide sequences shared between donor and recipient were removed because the origin of such sequences could not be assigned. At least 2-fold expansion over unstimulated cells and a minimum CFSE-low frequency of 0.002% (template counts) or 0.001% (read counts) were required for clones to be classified as alloreactive. Mappable clones were those detected in sequenced pre-transplant spleen, lymph node, or MLR CFSE-low populations of the donor or recipient. Cumulative frequency of alloreactive clones was calculated as a percentage of all sequences weighted by copy number. Here the immuneACCESS table is served through TCRdb, limited to in-frame sequences with V and J called. Missing clones are a known gap in these copies; in checked studies unresolved V genes cover under half, and the rest lacks a known reason. D and trimming come from the DNA, and the V and J calls and clone size come from that table. The sample has about 86,000 clones on record, 88% of them singletons. The leading ten clones occupy roughly 0.3% of the sample.

From its cysteine to its phenylalanine, the CDR3 spans 13 amino acids. The read is trimmed to its CDR3 DNA, 39 bases read in frame from base 1. V sheds 1 base and J sheds 6 bases, leaving 7 bases between their ends. The germline V gene yields SGHNT for CDR1 and YENEEA for CDR2. What the study reported, not specific to this receptor: In patients with donor T cell macrochimerism, the allografts had high GvH to HvG T cell clonal ratios. The relatively low number and heterogeneity of intestinal transplant patients limited the conclusions. GvH clones were detected in recipient bone marrow, and some appeared earlier in ileal mucosa or blood, consistent with an intestinal mucosal origin. Peak levels of circulating GvH clones were associated with declines in HvG clones early after transplant.

In regard to this clone: Which antigen it targets is not known. Qualities for individual bases were not recorded, and no much larger clone is one base off.

The sample here was unstimulated CD4+ T cells sorted from spleen or lymph node cells, taken before transplant. This TCR was recovered from a human donor who was the organ donor for an intestinal transplant. Here the chain combines TRBV11-3 and TRBJ2-1; no D segment can be confidently identified. The CDR3 region reads CASSLGQSNEQFF. The nucleotides read TGTGCCAGCAGCTTAGGTCAGTCCAATGAGCAGTTCTTC.